This TCR beta chain was obtained from a study of T cells after posttransplantation cyclophosphamide. Study-wide results and limits: Donor-recipient repertoire similarity was low at 1-2 months, rising over year one. TRB clonality was highly associated with recipient CMV seropositivity and reactivation. TRB overlap between skin or GI tissue T cells and blood was limited.

Notes on this clone: Its antigen is still unknown.

A marrow graft followed busulfan-fludarabine conditioning, with cyclophosphamide on days +3 and +4. Only in-frame clones appear in the TCRdb table, and some are missing; sequencing was by immunoSEQ multiplex PCR. The profile covers roughly 10,000 clones, with around four fifths appearing a single time and about 16% taken by the ten largest. In germline, CDR1 is SGHDN, CDR2 FVKESK. Trimming removed 2 bases from V and 3 bases from J, with 4 bases in between. This CDR3 comprises 13 residues. V usage is TRBV14 and J usage is TRBJ2-2; no reliable D call. This specimen was PBMCs, taken about 2,000 days after allogeneic stem cell transplant with posttransplant cyclophosphamide. This receptor was identified in a female patient aged 50-65 years who received an allogeneic stem cell transplant from a related donor, was CMV-positive, and had no GVHD. These T cells may partly come from the graft donor. The CDR3 sequence: CASSQLYTGELFF. Here the CDR3 DNA reads TGTGCCAGCAGCCAACTGTACACCGGGGAGCTGTTTTTT.